This T cell receptor beta chain appears in the sequencing data of a study of neurological immune-mediated disorders. Sequencing of 15-18 subjects in each run yielded over 200 million TCR-beta sequences. TCRdb independently ran MiXCR on the 5' RACE reads; one entry per CDR3 protein. The sample holds about 41,000 distinct CDR3 sequences, 13% to 15% seen once. This clonotype was observed many times. Germline lookup yields CDR1 SGHVS and CDR2 FNYEAQ. Trimming stripped 0 bases from V and 0 bases from J, with 11 bases between. This CDR3 comprises 16 residues. The receptor's source is a woman in her sixties or seventies with HTLV-1-associated myelopathy (HAM/TSP). The material sequenced was CD4+ T cells from blood. The chain has TRBV7-6 and TRBJ1-2; D unresolved. The CDR3 sequence is CASSLAEDGANYGYTF. CDR3 coding DNA: TGTGCCAGCAGCTTAGCGGAAGACGGAGCTAACTATGGCTACACCTTC. Variable domain in full (rest from reference TRBV7-6 and TRBJ1-2): GAGVSQSPRYKVTKRGQDVALRCDPISGHVSLYWYRQALGQGPEFLTYFNYEAQQDKSGLPNDRFSAERPEGSISTLTIQRTEQRDSAMYRCASSLAEDGANYGYTFGSGTRLTVV.